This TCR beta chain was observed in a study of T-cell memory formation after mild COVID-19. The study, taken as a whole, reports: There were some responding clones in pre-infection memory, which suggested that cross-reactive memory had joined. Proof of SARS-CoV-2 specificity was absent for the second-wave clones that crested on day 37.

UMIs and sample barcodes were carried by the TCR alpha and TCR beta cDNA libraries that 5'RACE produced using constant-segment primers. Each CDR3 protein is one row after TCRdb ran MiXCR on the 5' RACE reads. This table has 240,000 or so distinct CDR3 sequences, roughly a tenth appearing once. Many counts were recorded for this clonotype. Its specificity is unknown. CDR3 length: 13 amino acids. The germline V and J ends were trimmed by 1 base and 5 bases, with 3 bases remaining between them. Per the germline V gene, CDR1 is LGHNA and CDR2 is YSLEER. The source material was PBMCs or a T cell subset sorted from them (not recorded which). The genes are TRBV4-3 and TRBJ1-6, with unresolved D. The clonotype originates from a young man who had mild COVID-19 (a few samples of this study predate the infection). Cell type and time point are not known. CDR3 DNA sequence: TGCGCCAGCAGCCAAGTAAATAATTCACCCCTCCACTTT. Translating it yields CASSQVNNSPLHF.